The next 17 T cell receptor beta chains were all read from a single sample in a study of STAT5B mutations in CD4+ large granular lymphocyte leukemia. TCRdb's table, derived via immunoSEQ multiplex PCR, lists solely in-frame clones and lacks some. The table lists more than 30,000 clones, approximately 80% of them singletons. The specimen was CD4+ T cells from blood buffy coats. Receptors were obtained from a human donor in good health.

In this sample, this clone turned up a few times. The CDR3 sequence: CASSEVVNSGYTF. The CDR3 bases are TGCGCCAGCAGTGAGGTTGTCAATAGTGGCTACACCTTC. The chain links TRBV10-2 to TRBJ1-2; D is undetermined. Germline CDR1 is WSHSY and CDR2 is SAAADI. This CDR3 contains 13 residues. V lost 2 bases and J lost 7, with 11 bases in between.

V gene TRBV7-6 combines with J gene TRBJ1-2; maybe TRBD1 (6 bases). The V gene's germline CDR1 is SGHVS and CDR2 FNYEAQ. The germline V and J ends were trimmed by 5 bases and 5 bases, with 15 bases remaining between them. The CDR3 consists of 14 residues. The CDR3 sequence: CASSAQGGLYGYTF. As DNA, the CDR3 is TGTGCCAGCAGCGCACAGGGTGGGCTATATGGCTACACCTTC.

The chain couples TRBV7-6 to TRBJ2-4, with 7 nucleotides matching TRBD1. V lost 5 bases to trimming and J lost 12 bases; unmatched junction nucleotides: 10. In germline, CDR1 is SGHVS, CDR2 FNYEAQ. The CDR3 spans 13 residues. For the CDR3, the DNA is TGTGCCAGCAGCAGGGGGCCGACCGGTAATCAGTACTTC. This translates into CASSRGPTGNQYF.

This clone was found a few times. This chain's CDR3 is CASSPGLAGGFGELFF. CDR3 DNA sequence: TGTGCCAGCAGCCCAGGACTAGCGGGGGGTTTCGGGGAGCTGTTTTTT. The rearrangement uses TRBV7-2 and TRBJ2-2; 14 bases are a match to TRBD2. V was clipped by 5 bases and J by 7 bases; unmatched bases: 6. Looked up from germline, CDR1 is SGHTA and CDR2 is FQGNSA. The CDR3 is made up of 16 amino acids.

The chain is built from TRBV10-3 and TRBJ2-1; TRBD2 matches 8 bases. The germline gives CDR1 ENHRY, CDR2 SYGVKD. The CDR3 has 20 amino acids. The J segment lost 6 bases and the V segment lost 0 bases, leaving 19 bases of the junction unmatched. The CDR3 DNA is TGTGCCATCAGTGAGTCAAGGACTAGCACGGTGTTTGGGGGCAGCAATGAGCAGTTCTTC. It specifies CAISESRTSTVFGGSNEQFF.

The gene calls are TRBV6-5 and TRBJ1-6; no reliable D call. This CDR3 comprises 13 residues. V was shortened by 8 bases and J by 8 bases, with 13 bases between the two germline ends. CDR1 and CDR2 (germline): MNHEY, SVGAGI. DNA for the CDR3: TGTGCCAGCTGCGAGTCGTGGGATTCACCCCTCCACTTT. Translated, it gives CASCESWDSPLHF.

The chain combines TRBV11-2 with TRBJ1-2; D might be TRBD1 (6 bases). CDR3 length: 14 residues. V was shortened by 5 bases and J by 4 bases, with 14 bases between the two germline ends. Germline CDR1 is SGHAT and CDR2 is FQNNGV. CDR3 DNA sequence: TGTGCCAGCAGCAACCCACAGGGCAGCTATGGCTACACCTTC. Amino acids: CASSNPQGSYGYTF. Complete variable domain (other parts from reference TRBV11-2 and TRBJ1-2): EAGVAQSPRYKIIEKRQSVAFWCNPISGHATLYWYQQILGQGPKLLIQFQNNGVVDDSQLPKDRFSAERLKGVDSTLKIQPAKLEDSAVYLCASSNPQGSYGYTFGSGTRLTVV.

The rearrangement links TRBV6-1 to TRBJ2-5; a possible D gene is TRBD1 (5 bases). V was pared by 5 bases and J by 0 bases, with 7 bases between. The CDR3 has 13 residues. CDR1 MNHNS and CDR2 SASEGT come from the germline V gene. The DNA for the CDR3 is TGTGCCAGCAGTCAGGACAACCAAGAGACCCAGTACTTC. Translating it yields CASSQDNQETQYF.

The chain is built from TRBV5-4 and TRBJ2-1, with 14 positions matching TRBD2. This CDR3 has 17 residues. Germline CDR1 SGHNT, CDR2 YYREEE (reference sequence). V lost 4 bases to trimming and J lost 9 bases; unmatched junction nucleotides: 12. The CDR3 nucleotides read TGTGCCAGCAGCCGTGCTTATGGGACTAGCGGGAGAAGTGAGCAGTTCTTC. Its protein is CASSRAYGTSGRSEQFF. Full variable domain (outside the CDR3, taken from reference TRBV5-4 and TRBJ2-1): ETGVTQSPTHLIKTRGQQVTLRCSSQSGHNTVSWYQQALGQGPQFIFQYYREEENGRGNFPPRFSGLQFPNYSSELNVNALELDDSALYLCASSRAYGTSGRSEQFFGPGTRLTVL.

The chain employs TRBV19 and TRBJ1-4; no clear D gene. The CDR3 consists of 16 residues. Trimming stripped 7 bases from V and 0 bases from J, with 15 bases between. Per germline, CDR1 LNHDA and CDR2 SQIVND (reference sequence). CDR3 region: CASTHAAGATNEKLFF. CDR3 nucleotides: TGTGCCAGTACCCACGCAGCCGGTGCAACTAATGAAAAACTGTTTTTT. The whole variable domain, filled in from reference TRBV19 and TRBJ1-4, reads DGGITQSPKYLFRKEGQNVTLSCEQNLNHDAMYWYRQDPGQGLRLIYYSQIVNDFQKGDIAEGYSVSREKKESFPLTVTSAQKNPTAFYLCASTHAAGATNEKLFFGSGTQLSVL.

This chain connects TRBV19 to TRBJ1-1, with D perhaps matching TRBD1 (5 bases). Germline CDR1 reads LNHDA; CDR2 reads SQIVND (reference sequence). Between the trimmed V and J ends, which lost 1 base and 8 bases, there was a span of 11 bases. The CDR3 extends over 13 amino acids. The CDR3 is CASSIGGGLEAFF. CDR3 in DNA: TGTGCCAGTAGTATAGGGGGGGGTTTGGAAGCTTTCTTT. The variable domain in full, with the rest retrieved from reference TRBV19 and TRBJ1-1, is DGGITQSPKYLFRKEGQNVTLSCEQNLNHDAMYWYRQDPGQGLRLIYYSQIVNDFQKGDIAEGYSVSREKKESFPLTVTSAQKNPTAFYLCASSIGGGLEAFFGQGTRLTVV.

J is TRBJ2-5 and V is TRBV7-2, with D perhaps TRBD1 or TRBD2 (5 bases each). Trimming left V 1 base short and J 4 bases short, with 10 bases between. The CDR3 runs to 14 residues. Germline lookup yields CDR1 SGHTA and CDR2 FQGNSA. CDR3: CASSLGRQGETQYF. CDR3 coding DNA: TGTGCCAGCAGCTTAGGGAGGCAGGGAGAGACCCAGTACTTC.

J is TRBJ1-4 and V is TRBV4-3, with no clear D. The CDR3 totals 15 residues. Germline lookup yields CDR1 LGHNA and CDR2 YSLEER. V was shortened by 0 bases and J by 2 bases, with 7 bases between the two germline ends. CDR3 sequence: CASSQETGTNEKLFF. As DNA, the CDR3 is TGCGCCAGCAGCCAAGAAACGGGGACTAATGAAAAACTGTTTTTT.

The rearrangement uses TRBV29-1 and TRBJ2-7; tentatively, D is TRBD2 (6 bases). The germline CDR1 and CDR2 sequences are SQVTM and ANQGSEA. The CDR3 is 12 amino acids. V was trimmed by 4 bases and J by 2 bases, leaving 9 bases between them. The CDR3 DNA sequence: TGCAGCGTTGCTAGCGCGGCCTACGAGCAGTACTTC. Translation: CSVASAAYEQYF.

This clone was detected only a few times. The CDR3 region is CASSYARGELFF. The DNA of the CDR3 is TGTGCCAGCAGTTACGCTCGAGGGGAGCTGTTTTTT. This chain links TRBV6-5 with TRBJ2-2; D gene uncertain. V lost 2 bases, J lost 8 bases, and 6 bases lay in between. The CDR3 is 12 amino acids. Germline assignment: CDR1 MNHEY and CDR2 SVGAGI.

This chain joins TRBV18 and TRBJ1-1, with D perhaps TRBD1 (6 bases). Trimming removed 8 bases from V and 0 bases from J, with 19 bases in between. Germline CDR1 is KGHSH and CDR2 is LQKENI. The CDR3 covers 16 residues. CDR3 nucleotides: TGTGCCAGCACAAGCAGGGGAGCGGACATGAACACTGAAGCTTTCTTT. Translating it yields CASTSRGADMNTEAFF.

The gene calls are TRBV7-2 and TRBJ2-2; D not resolved. The germline V gene has CDR1 SGHTA and CDR2 FQGNSA. V was trimmed by 3 bases and J by 3 bases, leaving 14 bases between them. This CDR3 region has 16 residues. CDR3 residues: CASSLFSAAYTGELFF. The CDR3 coding sequence is TGTGCCAGCAGCTTGTTCTCGGCAGCTTACACCGGGGAGCTGTTTTTT.